This T cell receptor (beta chain) is drawn from a study of T cells expressing NK-cell markers. One entry per CDR3 protein, without DNA, is what TCRdb gives after re-calling the 5' RACE reads. Its table records some 440,000 distinct CDR3 sequences. CDR1 DFQATT and CDR2 SNEGSKA come from the germline V gene (reference sequence). This CDR3 is built from 15 residues. What was sequenced was blood T cells: a sorted CD56 or NKG2C T cell subset, CD4+ or CD8+ T cells, or bulk PBMC T cells (not recorded which). The V gene is TRBV20-1, the J gene TRBJ2-4; TCRdb names TRBD1, which stays unverified in the absence of DNA. The receptor comes from a woman aged 45-65 years in good health. The CDR3 region is CSALSTWGPKNIQYF.